A selection of T cell receptor beta chains follows, all from one sample in a study of blood T cells in healthy people across ages. TCRdb processed the 5' RACE reads anew with MiXCR; each CDR3 protein has one entry. The repertoire holds approximately 800,000 distinct CDR3 sequences, with about 47% as singletons. Sequencing input: blood. Receptors were obtained from an elderly man in good health. Both conserved end residues are part of each CDR3. D genes are given only for firm matches. Not all rows give a size; the values are once, few, many and, for expanded clones, a class.

clone_size | j_call | v_call | d_call | cdr3_nt | cdr3_aa
. | TRBJ2-5 | TRBV10-3 | . | TGTGCCATCAGTGATGGGGGGCACCAAGAGACCCAGTACTTC | CAISDGGHQETQYF
. | TRBJ2-5 | TRBV4-3 | . | TGCGCCAGCAGCCAAGAGAGAGGTAATGAGCAGTACTTC | CASSQERGNEQYF
few | TRBJ2-3 | TRBV6-1 | . | TGTGCCAGCAGTGGGGGGTGGGTTGTGGATACGCAGTATTTT | CASSGGWVVDTQYF
. | TRBJ2-5 | TRBV5-1 | TRBD2 | TGCGCCAGCAGCGGGACTAGCGGGGGTTACAATGAGCAGTACTTC | CASSGTSGGYNEQYF
. | TRBJ2-1 | TRBV6-2/TRBV6-3 | . | TGTGCCAGCAGTGGCGGGACAGCTTTTTACAATGAGCAGTTCTTC | CASSGGTAFYNEQFF
. | TRBJ2-5 | TRBV24-1 | TRBD1 | TGTGCCACCAGTGTCCAGGACAGGGACGAGACCCAGTACTTC | CATSVQDRDETQYF
few | TRBJ2-2 | TRBV21-1 | . | TGTGCCAGCAGCAAAGCTGGCAGGGGGAAGAACACCGGGGAGCTGTTTTTT | CASSKAGRGKNTGELFF
. | TRBJ2-1 | TRBV4-3 | . | TGCGCCAGCAGCCAAGTTATGTTTGTATCCGTAAATGAGCAGTTCTTC | CASSQVMFVSVNEQFF
. | TRBJ2-5 | TRBV6-1 | TRBD2 | TGTGCCAGCAGTGAGGGCGCGGCGGGAGTAGAGACCCAGTACTTC | CASSEGAAGVETQYF
few | TRBJ1-1 | TRBV20-1 | TRBD1 | TGCAGTGCCACAACACAGGACAGGCCTAACACTGAAGCTTTCTTT | CSATTQDRPNTEAFF
. | TRBJ2-5 | TRBV3-1 | TRBD2 | TGTACCAGCAGCCAAATCAGGGAGGGATCAGAGACCCAGTACTTC | CTSSQIREGSETQYF
. | TRBJ2-7 | TRBV7-9 | . | TGTGCCAGCAGCTTAAATGGCAGGGAGGACGAGCAGTACTTC | CASSLNGREDEQYF
few | TRBJ2-5 | TRBV7-8 | . | TGTGCCAGCAGCTCTGGCTGGGGGAGGGAGACCCAGTACTTC | CASSSGWGRETQYF
. | TRBJ1-1 | TRBV10-3 | . | TGTGCCATCAAAAACCCGAACACTGAAGCTTTCTTT | CAIKNPNTEAFF
. | TRBJ2-1 | TRBV7-9 | . | TGTGCCAGCAGCCCCAGTTATTCGGACAGAGACAATGAGCAGTTCTTC | CASSPSYSDRDNEQFF
few | TRBJ2-7 | TRBV20-1 | TRBD2 | TGCAGTGCTAGATCAGGTCGGGAGGCCGCCTACGAGCAGTACTTC | CSARSGREAAYEQYF
. | TRBJ2-7 | TRBV18 | TRBD1 | TGTGCAACCGGGACAGGGTTTCTCGACGAGCAGTACTTC | CATGTGFLDEQYF
. | TRBJ2-5 | TRBV12-3/TRBV12-4 | . | TGTGCCAGCAGTTTAGCTGGCCACAATGAGCAGTACTTC | CASSLAGHNEQYF
. | TRBJ2-7 | TRBV5-1 | . | TGCGCCAGCAGCGATTCGGGACCTTATGGATACGAGCAGTACTTC | CASSDSGPYGYEQYF
. | TRBJ2-5 | TRBV11-2 | . | TGTGCCGGCAGCCGCCGCGGGGTTGTGCGGGACCAAGAGACCCAGTACTTC | CAGSRRGVVRDQETQYF
. | TRBJ2-5 | TRBV27 | . | TGTGCCAGCAGCCTGCTCGGCCGGGTGGATGAGCAGTACTTC | CASSLLGRVDEQYF
. | TRBJ2-5 | TRBV29-1 | TRBD2 | TGCAGCGTTGAAGATGGGGGGGGGACCCAGTACTTC | CSVEDGGGTQYF
few | TRBJ2-1 | TRBV6-2/TRBV6-3 | TRBD2 | TGTGCCAGCACCCGAATGCTAGCGGGCTACAATGAGCAGTTCTTC | CASTRMLAGYNEQFF
. | TRBJ1-1 | TRBV29-1 | . | TGCAGCGTTGAAGTTGGGGCGATACGGGTGGGCACTGAAGCTTTCTTT | CSVEVGAIRVGTEAFF
. | TRBJ2-7 | TRBV5-1 | . | TGCGCCAGCAGCTTGTTTGGGGCCCCCTACGAGCAGTACTTC | CASSLFGAPYEQYF
few | TRBJ2-3 | TRBV20-1 | . | TGCAGTACAAACACTGAGGTCACAGATACGCAGTATTTT | CSTNTEVTDTQYF
many | TRBJ2-7 | TRBV7-9 | TRBD1 | TGTGCCAGCAGCTTATGGGACAGGGCGAACGAGCAGTACTTC | CASSLWDRANEQYF
. | TRBJ2-7 | TRBV20-1 | TRBD2 | TGCAGTGCTAGATCCCCACGGGGACTAGAGGACAATGAGCAGTACTTC | CSARSPRGLEDNEQYF
once | TRBJ2-1 | TRBV4-1 | . | TGCGCCAGCAGCCAAGATCGGCGGAACCGGTACAATGAGCGGTTCTTC | CASSQDRRNRYNERFF
. | TRBJ2-1 | TRBV10-3 | . | TGTGCCATCAGTGGCGTTAGCGTGGACTCCTACAATGAGCAGTTCTTC | CAISGVSVDSYNEQFF
. | TRBJ2-6 | TRBV6-5 | . | TGTGCCAGCAGGACGGAATTCTCTGGGGCCAACGTCCTGACTTTC | CASRTEFSGANVLTF
. | TRBJ2-1 | TRBV24-1 | TRBD2 | TGTGCCACCAGTGACCTAAAGGGACTAGCGGGGGGATACAATGAGCAGTTCTTC | CATSDLKGLAGGYNEQFF
. | TRBJ2-7 | TRBV29-1 | TRBD1 | TGCAGCGTTGAAGATGTGGGACAGGGACGGAACGAGCAGTACTTC | CSVEDVGQGRNEQYF
. | TRBJ2-2 | TRBV20-1 | TRBD2 | TGCAGTGCTAGAGTCCTAGCGGCCGGGGAGCTGTTTTTT | CSARVLAAGELFF
. | TRBJ2-3 | TRBV15 | . | TGTGCCACCAGCAGAGATATGGGCCAATCGGATACGCAGTATTTT | CATSRDMGQSDTQYF
. | TRBJ2-5 | TRBV20-1 | . | TGCAGTGCTAGAGACCCATTGTGGGGACTGAACCAAGAGACCCAGTACTTC | CSARDPLWGLNQETQYF
. | TRBJ2-1 | TRBV7-8 | . | TGTGCCAGCAGCTTGGGCGTGAGACTAGGGCACAGTGAGCAGTTCTTC | CASSLGVRLGHSEQFF
. | TRBJ1-2 | TRBV20-1 | . | TGCAGTGCTAGACCGCCCGGTGGGAACTATGGCTACACCTTC | CSARPPGGNYGYTF
. | TRBJ1-1 | TRBV20-1 | . | TGCAGTGCTAGAGGCCCAGGACAGCCGAACACTGAAGCTTTCTTT | CSARGPGQPNTEAFF
. | TRBJ1-2 | TRBV5-5 | . | TGTGCCAGCAGCGTCCGACAGGTCCTCTATGGCTACACCTTC | CASSVRQVLYGYTF
. | TRBJ1-4 | TRBV7-2 | TRBD1 | TGTGCCAGCAGCGTAATCGGGACAGCATCAACTAATGAAAAACTGTTTTTT | CASSVIGTASTNEKLFF
. | TRBJ2-1 | TRBV5-1 | TRBD2 | TGCGCCAGCAGCCTGACAGTAACTAGCGGGAGCCTCAATGAGCAGTTCTTC | CASSLTVTSGSLNEQFF
. | TRBJ2-1 | TRBV20-1 | TRBD1 | TGCAGTGCGACAGGGTCACTAGGCACGGGTATCGATGAGCAGTTCTTC | CSATGSLGTGIDEQFF
. | TRBJ1-1 | TRBV20-1 | . | TGCAGTGCTAAATCAGGGGCCGACGGCGAAGCTTTCTTT | CSAKSGADGEAFF
. | TRBJ2-7 | TRBV28 | . | TGTGCCAGCGTTACGGTCCTTGAGAGGAATGAGCAGTACTTC | CASVTVLERNEQYF
. | TRBJ2-1 | TRBV4-2 | TRBD2 | TGTGCCAGCAGCCAGAGTGCTAGCGGGATAAATGAGCAGTTCTTC | CASSQSASGINEQFF
. | TRBJ1-1 | TRBV7-9 | . | TGTGCCAGCAGCTTAATGGTTGGAGGGGCGACCCCGGTGACTGAAGCTTTCTTT | CASSLMVGGATPVTEAFF
. | TRBJ1-1 | TRBV29-1 | . | TGCAGCGTCACGGGGGGGAACACTGAAGCTTTCTTT | CSVTGGNTEAFF
. | TRBJ2-3 | TRBV20-1 | . | TGCAGTGCTGTACGGGACCCGAGCACAGATACGCAGTATTTT | CSAVRDPSTDTQYF
. | TRBJ2-2 | TRBV10-3 | . | TGTGCCAGCCTCCCGGGCTTCTTCACCGGGGAGCTGTTTTTT | CASLPGFFTGELFF
. | TRBJ2-7 | TRBV2 | . | TGTGCCAGCATAATAGGAAACGCGGGGTTCGAGGAGCAGTACTTC | CASIIGNAGFEEQYF
. | TRBJ2-3 | TRBV9 | . | TGTGCCAGCAGCGTGTCGTCTTCCGCAGATACGCAGTATTTT | CASSVSSSADTQYF
once | TRBJ2-1 | TRBV7-9 | TRBD2 | TGTGCCAGCAGCATGACCGCGGGAGGGGAGAATGGGCAGTTCTTC | CASSMTAGGENGQFF
. | TRBJ2-5 | TRBV20-1 | . | TGCAGTGCCGCGAAGGGCGGGTACCAAGAGACCCAGTACTTC | CSAAKGGYQETQYF
. | TRBJ2-4 | TRBV28 | TRBD2 | TGTGCCAGCAGGTCGGCGGGAGGTAGGCAGTACTTC | CASRSAGGRQYF
few | TRBJ1-5 | TRBV12-3/TRBV12-4 | . | TGTGCCAGCAGTTCCCGGACACTGAATCAGCCCCAGCATTTT | CASSSRTLNQPQHF
. | TRBJ2-2 | TRBV20-1 | TRBD2 | TGCAGTGCTTTTCCCCCTAGCGGGGGCAGCACCGGGGAGCTGTTTTTT | CSAFPPSGGSTGELFF
. | TRBJ1-6 | TRBV5-5 | . | TGTGCCAGCAGCGGTCAGGATTCCTATAATTCACCCCTCCACTTT | CASSGQDSYNSPLHF
few | TRBJ2-6 | TRBV28 | . | TGTGCCAGCACCACGGGACCCAACCGCTCTGGGGCCAACGTCCTGACTTTC | CASTTGPNRSGANVLTF